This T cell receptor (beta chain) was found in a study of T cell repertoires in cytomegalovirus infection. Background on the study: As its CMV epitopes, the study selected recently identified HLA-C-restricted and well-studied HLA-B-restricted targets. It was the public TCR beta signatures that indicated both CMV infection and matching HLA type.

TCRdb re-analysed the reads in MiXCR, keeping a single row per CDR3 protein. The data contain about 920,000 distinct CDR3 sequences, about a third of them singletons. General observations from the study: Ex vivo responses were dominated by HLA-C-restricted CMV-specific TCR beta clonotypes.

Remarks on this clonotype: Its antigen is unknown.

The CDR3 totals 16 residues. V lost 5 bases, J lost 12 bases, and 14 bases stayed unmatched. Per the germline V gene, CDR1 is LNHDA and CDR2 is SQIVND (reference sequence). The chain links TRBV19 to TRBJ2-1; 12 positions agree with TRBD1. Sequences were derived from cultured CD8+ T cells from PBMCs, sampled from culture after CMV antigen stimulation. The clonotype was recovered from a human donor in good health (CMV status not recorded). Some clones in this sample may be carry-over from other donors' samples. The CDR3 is CASSPLSGQGAWGQFF. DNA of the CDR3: TGTGCCAGTAGTCCGCTCTCGGGACAGGGGGCATGGGGGCAGTTCTTC.